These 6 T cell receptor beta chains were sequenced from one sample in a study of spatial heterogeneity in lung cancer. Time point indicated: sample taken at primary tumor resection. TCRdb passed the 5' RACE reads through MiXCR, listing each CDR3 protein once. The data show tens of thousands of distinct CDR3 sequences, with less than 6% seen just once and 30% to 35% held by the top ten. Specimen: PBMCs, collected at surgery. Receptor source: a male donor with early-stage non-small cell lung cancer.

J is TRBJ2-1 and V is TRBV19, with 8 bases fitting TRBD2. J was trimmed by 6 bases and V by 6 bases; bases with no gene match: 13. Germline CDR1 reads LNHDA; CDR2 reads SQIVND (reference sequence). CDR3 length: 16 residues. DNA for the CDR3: TGTGCCAGTAGCCCCGGGGGGACTAGGTCCCTCAATGAGCAGTTCTTC. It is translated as CASSPGGTRSLNEQFF. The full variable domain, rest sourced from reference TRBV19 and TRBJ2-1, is DGGITQSPKYLFRKEGQNVTLSCEQNLNHDAMYWYRQDPGQGLRLIYYSQIVNDFQKGDIAEGYSVSREKKESFPLTVTSAQKNPTAFYLCASSPGGTRSLNEQFFGPGTRLTVL.

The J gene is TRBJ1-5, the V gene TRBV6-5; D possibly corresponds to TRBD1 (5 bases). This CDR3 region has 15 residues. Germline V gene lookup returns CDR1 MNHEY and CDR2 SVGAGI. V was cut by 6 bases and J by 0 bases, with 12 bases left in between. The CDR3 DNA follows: TGTGCCAGCAGGCCCGGGGGTCATAGCAATCAGCCCCAGCATTTT. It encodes CASRPGGHSNQPQHF.

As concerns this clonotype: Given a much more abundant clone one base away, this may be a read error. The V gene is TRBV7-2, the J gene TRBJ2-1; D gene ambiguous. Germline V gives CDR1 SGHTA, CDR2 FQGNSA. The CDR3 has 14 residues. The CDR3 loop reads CASSLEFSDNEQFF. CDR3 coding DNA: TGTGCCAGCAGCTTAGAATTCTCCGACAATGAGCAGTTCTTC.

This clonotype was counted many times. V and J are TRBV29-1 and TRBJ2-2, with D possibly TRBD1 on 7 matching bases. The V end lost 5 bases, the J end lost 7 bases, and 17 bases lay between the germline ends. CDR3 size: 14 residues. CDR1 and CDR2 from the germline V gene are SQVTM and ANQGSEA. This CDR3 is CSVISTGRGGELFF. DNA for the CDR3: TGCAGCGTTATCTCGACAGGGCGGGGCGGGGAGCTGTTTTTT.

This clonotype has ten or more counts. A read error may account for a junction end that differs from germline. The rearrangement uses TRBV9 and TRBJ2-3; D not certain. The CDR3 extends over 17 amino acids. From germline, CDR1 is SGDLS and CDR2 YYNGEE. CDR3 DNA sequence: TGTGCCAGCAGCGTAGTGGACCAACAAACACCCACAGTTACGCAGTATTTT. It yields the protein CASSVVDQQTPTVTQYF.

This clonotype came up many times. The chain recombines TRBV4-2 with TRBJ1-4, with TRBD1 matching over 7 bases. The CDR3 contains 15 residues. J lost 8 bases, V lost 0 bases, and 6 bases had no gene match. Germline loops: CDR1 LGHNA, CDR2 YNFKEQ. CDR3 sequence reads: CASSQDYGTAEKLFF. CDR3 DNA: TGTGCCAGCAGCCAAGATTATGGGACAGCGGAAAAACTGTTTTTT.